This TCR beta chain comes out of a study of cytomegalovirus exposure and HLA in healthy donors. With 60 Vbeta and 13 Jbeta primers, the PCR was carried out. Measured with immunoSEQ multiplex PCR; TCRdb has only the in-frame clones, and not every one. The sample consists of 150,000 or so clones, 75% to 80% of them appearing once. The CDR3 consists of 15 residues. V shed 0 bases and J shed 1 base, with 10 bases lying between them. Germline loops: CDR1 SGHRS, CDR2 YFSETQ. This rearrangement joins TRBV5-1 to TRBJ1-2; no clear D gene. The sample taken for sequencing was PBMCs. This receptor was obtained from a male donor in good health and CMV-seronegative. The CDR3 loop is CASSLGHLLNYGYTF. CDR3 sequence (DNA): TGCGCCAGCAGCTTGGGCCACTTGCTTAACTATGGCTACACCTTC.